This T cell receptor beta chain appears in the sequencing data of a study of Ad26.COV2.S vaccination and SARS-CoV-2 variants. The wider study: Enrolled in COV1001, the donor was in the Ad26.COV2.S trial arm, which received the vaccine. Overall study results and limits: Vaccine recipients posted higher spike-specific TCR breadth than their placebo counterparts. Placebo and vaccine recipients had non-spike TCR breadth that was similar.

Generated by immunoSEQ multiplex PCR, the TCRdb table keeps only in-frame clones and is missing some. Of 400,000 to 450,000 clones in the sample, roughly 90% were seen once. Treatment described: around 19 received Ad26.COV2.S at low or high dose, single or two shots; roughly five received placebo; per-sample allocation not given. Sampling happened 63 days after the first vaccine or placebo injection. An Ad26 vector that expressed Wuhan-strain SARS-CoV-2 spike constituted the vaccine. As to this clone: The antigen remains undetermined.

The CDR3 covers 15 residues. The germline gives CDR1 SEHNR, CDR2 FQNEAQ (reference sequence). V shed 4 bases and J 6 bases; nucleotides not matched to a gene: 7. The chain employs TRBV7-9 and TRBJ2-3; 10 positions agree with TRBD1. Material: peripheral blood, obtained in a trial of Ad26.COV2.S vaccine versus placebo. This sequence originates from a person aged 18-60 years who received the Ad26.COV2.S COVID-19 vaccine or a placebo. The CDR3 sequence: CASSSTTGGVDTQYF. DNA of the CDR3: TGTGCCAGCAGCTCAACGACAGGGGGCGTGGATACGCAGTATTTT.